The entry below describes one T cell receptor (beta chain). Authors' analysis steps: Nucleated cell number was recorded as an estimate derived from reference gene primer amplification. Generated by immunoSEQ multiplex PCR, the TCRdb table keeps only in-frame clones and is missing some. V, J and clone size were drawn from that table, and D and trimming were deduced from the DNA. The sample holds over 250,000 clones, 89% seen once. The data stem from a study of blood T cell repertoires in COVID-19. At the level of the study: Samples representing acute and convalescent COVID-19 were sourced from the United States, Italy and Spain. In each case, the material was cDNA or gDNA derived from T cells, B-cell-depleted T cells, or PBMCs.

This CDR3 spans 15 amino acids. From germline, CDR1 is LNHDA and CDR2 SQIVND (reference sequence). V was clipped by 6 bases and J by 3 bases; unmatched bases: 9. This clonotype was obtained from a woman aged 55-75 years with acute or convalescent COVID-19. The J gene is TRBJ2-3, the V gene TRBV19, with TRBD2 matching 7 bases. Sequenced material: peripheral blood. The CDR3 bases are TGTGCCAGTAGCGGCGGGAGAGTTGGGACAGATACGCAGTATTTT. Encoded protein: CASSGGRVGTDTQYF.